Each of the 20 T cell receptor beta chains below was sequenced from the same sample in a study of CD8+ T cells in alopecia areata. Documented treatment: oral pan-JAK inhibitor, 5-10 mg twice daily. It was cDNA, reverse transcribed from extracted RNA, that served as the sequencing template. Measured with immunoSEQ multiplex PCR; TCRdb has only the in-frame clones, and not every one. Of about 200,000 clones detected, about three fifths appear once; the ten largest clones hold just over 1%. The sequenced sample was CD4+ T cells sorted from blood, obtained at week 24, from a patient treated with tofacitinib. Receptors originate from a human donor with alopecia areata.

DNA of the CDR3: TGTGCCTGGAGTGCCACAGGGGGCGCGAAGACCCAGTACTTC. Its translation is CAWSATGGAKTQYF. This chain joins TRBV30 and TRBJ2-5; 9 bases agree with TRBD1. This CDR3 is built from 14 residues. In germline, CDR1 is GTSNPN, CDR2 SVGIG (reference sequence). The V segment lost 1 base and the J segment 6 bases; nucleotides outside the gene matches: 6. Supplemented by reference TRBV30 and TRBJ2-5, the full variable domain reads SQTIHQWPATLVQPVGSPLSLECTVEGTSNPNLYWYRQAAGRGLQLLFYSVGIGQISSEVPQNLSASRPQDRQFILSSKKLLLSDSGFYLCAWSATGGAKTQYFGPGTRLLVL.

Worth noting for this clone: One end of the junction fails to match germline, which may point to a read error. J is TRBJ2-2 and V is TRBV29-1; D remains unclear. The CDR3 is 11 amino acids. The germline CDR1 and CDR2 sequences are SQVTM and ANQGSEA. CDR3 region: CSGGNSGELFF. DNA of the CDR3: TGCAGCGGGGGAAACAGCGGGGAGCTGTTTTTT.

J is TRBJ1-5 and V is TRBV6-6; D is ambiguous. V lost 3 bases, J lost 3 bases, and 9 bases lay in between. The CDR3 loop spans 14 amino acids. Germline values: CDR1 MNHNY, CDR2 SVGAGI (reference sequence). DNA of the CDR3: TGTGCCAGCAGTTATCAGGAGATCAATCAGCCCCAGCATTTT. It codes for CASSYQEINQPQHF.

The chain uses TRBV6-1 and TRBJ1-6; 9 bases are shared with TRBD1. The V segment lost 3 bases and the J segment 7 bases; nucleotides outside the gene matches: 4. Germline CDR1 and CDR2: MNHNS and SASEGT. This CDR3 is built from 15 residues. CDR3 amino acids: CASSERTGENSPLHF. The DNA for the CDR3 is TGTGCCAGCAGTGAGCGGACAGGGGAGAATTCACCCCTCCACTTT.

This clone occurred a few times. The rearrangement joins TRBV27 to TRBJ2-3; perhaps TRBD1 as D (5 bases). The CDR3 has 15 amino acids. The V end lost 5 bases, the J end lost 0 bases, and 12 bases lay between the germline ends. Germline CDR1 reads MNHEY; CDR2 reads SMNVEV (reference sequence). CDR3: CASSPRGLSTDTQYF. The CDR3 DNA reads TGTGCCAGCAGTCCAAGGGGCCTGAGCACAGATACGCAGTATTTT.

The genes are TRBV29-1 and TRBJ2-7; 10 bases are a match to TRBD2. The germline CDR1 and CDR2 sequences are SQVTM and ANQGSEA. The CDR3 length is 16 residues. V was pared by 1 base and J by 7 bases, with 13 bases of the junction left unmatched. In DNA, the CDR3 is TGCAGCGTTGAAGGGGTATTACTAGCGGGGACGGGGGAGCAGTACTTC. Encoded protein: CSVEGVLLAGTGEQYF.

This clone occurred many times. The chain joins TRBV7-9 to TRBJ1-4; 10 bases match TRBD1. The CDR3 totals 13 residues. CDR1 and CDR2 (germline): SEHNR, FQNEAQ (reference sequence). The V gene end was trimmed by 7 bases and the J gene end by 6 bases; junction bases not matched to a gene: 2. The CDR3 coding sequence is TGTGCCAGCACGGACAGGGGGGATGAAAAACTGTTTTTT. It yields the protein CASTDRGDEKLFF.

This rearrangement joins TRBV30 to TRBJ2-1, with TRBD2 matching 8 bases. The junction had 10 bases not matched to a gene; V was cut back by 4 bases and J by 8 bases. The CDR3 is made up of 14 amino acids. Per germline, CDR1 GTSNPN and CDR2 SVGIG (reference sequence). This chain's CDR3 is CAWKPGLGFYEQFF. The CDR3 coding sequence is TGTGCCTGGAAACCGGGACTAGGTTTTTATGAGCAGTTCTTC.

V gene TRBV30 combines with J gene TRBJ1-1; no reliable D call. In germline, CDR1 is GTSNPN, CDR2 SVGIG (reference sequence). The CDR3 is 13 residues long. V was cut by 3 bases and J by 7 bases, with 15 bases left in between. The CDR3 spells CAWSLLMDGEAFF. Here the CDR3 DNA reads TGTGCCTGGAGCCTTCTAATGGACGGTGAAGCTTTCTTT. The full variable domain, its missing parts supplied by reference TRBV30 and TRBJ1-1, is SQTIHQWPATLVQPVGSPLSLECTVEGTSNPNLYWYRQAAGRGLQLLFYSVGIGQISSEVPQNLSASRPQDRQFILSSKKLLLSDSGFYLCAWSLLMDGEAFFGQGTRLTVV.

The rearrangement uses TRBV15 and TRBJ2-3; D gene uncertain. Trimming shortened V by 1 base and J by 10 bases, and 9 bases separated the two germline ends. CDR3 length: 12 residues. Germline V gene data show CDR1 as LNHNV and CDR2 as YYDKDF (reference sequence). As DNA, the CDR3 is TGTGCCACCAGCAGAGCCGAATCCTCGCAGTATTTT. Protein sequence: CATSRAESSQYF.

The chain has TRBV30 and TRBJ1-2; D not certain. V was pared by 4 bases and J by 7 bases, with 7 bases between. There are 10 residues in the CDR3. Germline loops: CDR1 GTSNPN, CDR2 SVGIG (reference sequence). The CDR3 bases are TGTGCCTGGATAGGGCCTGGCTACACCTTC. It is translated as CAWIGPGYTF.

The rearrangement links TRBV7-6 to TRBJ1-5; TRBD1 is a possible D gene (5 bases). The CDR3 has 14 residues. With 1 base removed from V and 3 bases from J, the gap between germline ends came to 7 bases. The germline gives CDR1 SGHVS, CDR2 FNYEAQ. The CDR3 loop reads CASSLGGNNQPQHF. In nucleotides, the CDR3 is TGTGCCAGCAGCTTAGGGGGGAACAATCAGCCCCAGCATTTT.

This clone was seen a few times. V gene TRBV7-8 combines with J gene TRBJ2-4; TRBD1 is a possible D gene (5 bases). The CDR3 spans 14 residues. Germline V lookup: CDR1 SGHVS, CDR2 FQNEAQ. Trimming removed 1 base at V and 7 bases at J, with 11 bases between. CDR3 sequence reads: CASSLDDRQNIQYF. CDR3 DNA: TGTGCCAGCAGCTTAGATGACAGACAGAACATTCAGTACTTC.

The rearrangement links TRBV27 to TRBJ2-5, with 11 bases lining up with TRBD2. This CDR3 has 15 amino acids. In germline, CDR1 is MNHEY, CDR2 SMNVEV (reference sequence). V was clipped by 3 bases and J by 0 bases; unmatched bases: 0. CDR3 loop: CASSLGLADQETQYF. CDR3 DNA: TGTGCCAGCAGTTTGGGACTAGCGGACCAAGAGACCCAGTACTTC.

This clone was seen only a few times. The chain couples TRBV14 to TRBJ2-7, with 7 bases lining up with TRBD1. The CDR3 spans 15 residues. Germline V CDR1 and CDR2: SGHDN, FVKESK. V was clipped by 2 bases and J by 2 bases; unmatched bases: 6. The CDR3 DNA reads TGTGCCAGCAGCCAAAGACAGGGAACCACCTACGAGCAGTACTTC. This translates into CASSQRQGTTYEQYF.

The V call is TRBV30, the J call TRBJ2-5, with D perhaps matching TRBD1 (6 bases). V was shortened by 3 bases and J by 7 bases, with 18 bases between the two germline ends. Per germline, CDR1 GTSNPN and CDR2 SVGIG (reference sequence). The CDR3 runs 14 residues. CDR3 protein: CAWRTPTGSGTQYF. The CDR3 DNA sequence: TGTGCCTGGAGAACCCCGACAGGCTCCGGGACCCAGTACTTC.

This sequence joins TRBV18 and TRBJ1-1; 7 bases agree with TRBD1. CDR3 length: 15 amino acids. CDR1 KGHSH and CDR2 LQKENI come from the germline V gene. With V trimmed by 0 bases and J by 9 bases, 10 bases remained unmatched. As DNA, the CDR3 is TGTGCCAGCTCACCACCAACGCCTGACAGGGCCCAAGCTTTCTTT. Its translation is CASSPPTPDRAQAFF.

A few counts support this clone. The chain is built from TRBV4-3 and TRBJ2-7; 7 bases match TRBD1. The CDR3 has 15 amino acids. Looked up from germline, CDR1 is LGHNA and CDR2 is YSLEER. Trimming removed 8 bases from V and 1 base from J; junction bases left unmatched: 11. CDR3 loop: CASQPVRDSSYEQYF. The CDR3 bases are TGCGCCAGCCAGCCTGTGAGGGACAGTTCCTACGAGCAGTACTTC.

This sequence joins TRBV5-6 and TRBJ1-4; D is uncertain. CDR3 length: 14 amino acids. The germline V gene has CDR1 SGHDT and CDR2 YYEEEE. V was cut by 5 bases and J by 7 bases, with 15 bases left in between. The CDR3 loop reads CASRNRAETEKLFF. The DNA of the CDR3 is TGTGCCAGCAGGAACAGAGCCGAAACTGAAAAACTGTTTTTT.

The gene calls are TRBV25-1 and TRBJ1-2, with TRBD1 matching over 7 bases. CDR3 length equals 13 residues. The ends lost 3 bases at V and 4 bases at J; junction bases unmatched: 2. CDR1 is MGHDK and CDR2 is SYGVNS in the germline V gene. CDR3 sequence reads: CASSETGLYGYTF. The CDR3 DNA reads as TGTGCCAGCAGTGAGACAGGGCTCTATGGCTACACCTTC.